The sequence of this T cell receptor beta chain was determined in a study of T cell clonotyping in hematopoietic cell transplantation. Study-level points and caveats: Few recipient clonotypes overlapped donors; over 95% were de novo at given depth. After transplant, recipient diversity fell while pathologically expanded clonotypes grew through day 180.

In the case of this clone: No antigen is known for it.

V lost 2 bases and J lost 6; bases outside the gene matches: 9. Germline values: CDR1 LGHNA, CDR2 YNFKEQ. The CDR3 loop spans 15 amino acids. This table comes from immunoSEQ multiplex PCR, and its TCRdb copy is limited to in-frame clones, with some not included. The sample shows about 1,600 clones, around 84% of them seen only once. Recipients were bled about 28 days pretransplant and at posttransplant days 30, 100, 180. V is TRBV4-2 and J is TRBJ2-7; 8 bases agree with TRBD2. The sequencing here drew on PBMCs, taken 30 days after allogeneic stem cell transplant. This TCR came from a male patient between 25 and 39 years old who had an allogeneic stem cell transplant, so T cells may come from the graft donor. Some clones in this sample may be carry-over from other donors' samples. CDR3 in amino acids: CASSQLAGNPSEQYF. In nucleotides, the CDR3 is TGTGCCAGCAGCCAACTAGCGGGCAACCCTTCCGAGCAGTACTTC.